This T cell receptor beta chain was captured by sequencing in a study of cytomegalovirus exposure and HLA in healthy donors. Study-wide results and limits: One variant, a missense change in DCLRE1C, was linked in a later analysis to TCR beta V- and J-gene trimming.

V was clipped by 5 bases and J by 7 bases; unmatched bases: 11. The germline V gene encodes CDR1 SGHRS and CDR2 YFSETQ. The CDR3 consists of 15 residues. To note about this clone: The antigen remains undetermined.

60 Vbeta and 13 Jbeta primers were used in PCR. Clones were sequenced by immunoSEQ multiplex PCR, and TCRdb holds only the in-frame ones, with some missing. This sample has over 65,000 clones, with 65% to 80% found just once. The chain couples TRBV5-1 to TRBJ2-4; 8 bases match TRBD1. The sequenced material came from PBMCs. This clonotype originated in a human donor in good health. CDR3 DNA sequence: TGCGCCAGCAGGGAAGCGACAGGGGCCTTCAACATTCAGTACTTC. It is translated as CASREATGAFNIQYF.